This is a list of T cell receptor beta chains from one sample in a study of cytomegalovirus exposure and HLA in healthy donors. Method: immunoSEQ multiplex PCR; TCRdb's copy keeps in-frame clones and lacks some. The sample yields approximately 170,000 clones, 75% to 90% seen once. The material sequenced was PBMCs. These receptor sequences come from a woman between 50 and 59 years old in good health and CMV-seropositive. The CDR3 runs from the conserved cysteine through the conserved F or W. The order of the fields is V gene, J gene, clone size, CDR3 length, D gene, CDR3 protein, CDR3 DNA. D genes are given only for firm matches. Size is stated for part of the rows, as once, few or many counts, or as a class when the clone is expanded.

v_call: TRBV9; j_call: TRBJ2-2; clone_size: NA; cdr3_length: 17; d_call: TRBD2; cdr3_aa: CASSVAPSGGSTGELFF; cdr3_nt: TGTGCCAGCAGCGTAGCTCCTAGCGGGGGGTCCACCGGGGAGCTGTTTTTT
v_call: TRBV6-6; j_call: TRBJ2-2; clone_size: NA; cdr3_length: 15; d_call: TRBD2; cdr3_aa: CASASLAVNTGELFF; cdr3_nt: TGTGCCAGCGCTTCCCTAGCGGTCAACACCGGGGAGCTGTTTTTT
v_call: TRBV6-6; j_call: TRBJ1-6; clone_size: NA; cdr3_length: 15; d_call: NA; cdr3_aa: CASSYRGDYNSPLHF; cdr3_nt: TGTGCCAGCAGTTACAGGGGTGACTATAATTCACCCCTCCACTTT
v_call: TRBV28; j_call: TRBJ1-2; clone_size: NA; cdr3_length: 14; d_call: NA; cdr3_aa: CASSLSRDYSRYTF; cdr3_nt: TGTGCCAGCAGTTTATCGAGGGATTACTCTCGCTACACCTTC
v_call: TRBV5-6; j_call: TRBJ2-3; clone_size: NA; cdr3_length: 16; d_call: TRBD2; cdr3_aa: CASSSGLRGSPDTQYF; cdr3_nt: TGTGCCAGCAGCTCTGGGCTTCGCGGGAGCCCAGATACGCAGTATTTT
v_call: TRBV7-9; j_call: TRBJ2-5; clone_size: NA; cdr3_length: 15; d_call: TRBD1; cdr3_aa: CASSPQGVVQETQYF; cdr3_nt: TGTGCCAGCAGCCCACAGGGGGTAGTGCAAGAGACCCAGTACTTC
v_call: TRBV30; j_call: TRBJ1-6; clone_size: NA; cdr3_length: 15; d_call: NA; cdr3_aa: CAWCGTPWGNSPLHF; cdr3_nt: TGTGCCTGGTGCGGGACTCCCTGGGGGAATTCACCCCTCCACTTT
v_call: TRBV18; j_call: TRBJ2-2; clone_size: once; cdr3_length: 15; d_call: NA; cdr3_aa: CASSPNTGGTGELFF; cdr3_nt: TGTGCCAGCTCACCTAATACCGGGGGAACCGGGGAGCTGTTTTTT
v_call: TRBV19; j_call: TRBJ1-2; clone_size: NA; cdr3_length: 12; d_call: NA; cdr3_aa: CASRQDTYGYTF; cdr3_nt: TGTGCCAGTAGGCAGGATACCTATGGCTACACCTTC
v_call: TRBV28; j_call: TRBJ2-2; clone_size: NA; cdr3_length: 15; d_call: NA; cdr3_aa: CASSLGQGNTGELFF; cdr3_nt: TGTGCCAGCAGCCTCGGGCAGGGGAACACCGGGGAGCTGTTTTTT
v_call: TRBV11-2; j_call: TRBJ1-2; clone_size: NA; cdr3_length: 15; d_call: TRBD1; cdr3_aa: CASSPGTGVRYGYTF; cdr3_nt: TGTGCCAGCAGCCCCGGGACAGGGGTCAGGTATGGCTACACCTTC
v_call: TRBV30; j_call: TRBJ1-2; clone_size: few; cdr3_length: 11; d_call: NA; cdr3_aa: CAWSVGGGYTF; cdr3_nt: TGTGCCTGGAGTGTGGGGGGTGGCTACACCTTC
v_call: TRBV29-1; j_call: TRBJ1-1; clone_size: NA; cdr3_length: 13; d_call: NA; cdr3_aa: CSASSGGDTEAFF; cdr3_nt: TGCAGCGCCTCCTCCGGGGGGGACACTGAAGCTTTCTTT
v_call: TRBV18; j_call: TRBJ1-4; clone_size: NA; cdr3_length: 17; d_call: NA; cdr3_aa: CASSPVSDTATNEKLFF; cdr3_nt: TGTGCCAGCTCACCAGTGTCCGACACTGCAACTAATGAAAAACTGTTTTTT
v_call: TRBV25-1; j_call: TRBJ2-3; clone_size: NA; cdr3_length: 13; d_call: NA; cdr3_aa: CASARGSTDTQYF; cdr3_nt: TGTGCCAGCGCCCGGGGTAGCACAGATACGCAGTATTTT
v_call: TRBV11-2; j_call: TRBJ2-2; clone_size: NA; cdr3_length: 15; d_call: NA; cdr3_aa: CASSLDSSNTGELFF; cdr3_nt: TGTGCCAGCAGCTTGGACAGCTCGAACACCGGGGAGCTGTTTTTT
v_call: TRBV4-2; j_call: TRBJ1-1; clone_size: few; cdr3_length: 14; d_call: NA; cdr3_aa: CASSQDQLQGLAFF; cdr3_nt: TGTGCCAGCAGCCAAGATCAATTACAGGGCCTAGCTTTCTTT
v_call: TRBV5-1; j_call: TRBJ1-2; clone_size: NA; cdr3_length: 15; d_call: NA; cdr3_aa: CASKLFLGGNYGYTF; cdr3_nt: TGCGCCAGCAAGCTTTTTTTAGGAGGTAACTATGGCTACACCTTC
v_call: TRBV14; j_call: TRBJ2-5; clone_size: NA; cdr3_length: 22; d_call: TRBD2; cdr3_aa: CASSQGIASGGPGIRMKETQYF; cdr3_nt: TGTGCCAGCAGCCAAGGAATTGCTAGCGGGGGCCCCGGGATTCGTATGAAAGAGACCCAGTACTTC
v_call: TRBV7-2; j_call: TRBJ2-1; clone_size: once; cdr3_length: 12; d_call: TRBD1; cdr3_aa: CASSPGQGKQFF; cdr3_nt: TGTGCCAGCAGCCCGGGACAGGGGAAGCAGTTCTTC
v_call: TRBV27; j_call: TRBJ1-2; clone_size: NA; cdr3_length: 11; d_call: NA; cdr3_aa: CATYRNYGYTF; cdr3_nt: TGTGCCACCTACAGGAACTATGGCTACACCTTC
v_call: TRBV4-1; j_call: TRBJ2-3; clone_size: once; cdr3_length: 17; d_call: TRBD2; cdr3_aa: CASSQEIAGGPTDTQYF; cdr3_nt: TGCGCCAGCAGCCAAGAGATAGCGGGAGGGCCAACAGATACGCAGTATTTT
v_call: TRBV28; j_call: TRBJ1-3; clone_size: NA; cdr3_length: 13; d_call: NA; cdr3_aa: CASRDSGGNTIYF; cdr3_nt: TGTGCCAGCAGGGACAGCGGTGGAAACACCATATATTTT
v_call: TRBV5-1; j_call: TRBJ1-4; clone_size: NA; cdr3_length: 14; d_call: NA; cdr3_aa: CASSSSGLNEKLFF; cdr3_nt: TGCGCCAGCAGCTCCTCAGGGTTGAATGAAAAACTGTTTTTT